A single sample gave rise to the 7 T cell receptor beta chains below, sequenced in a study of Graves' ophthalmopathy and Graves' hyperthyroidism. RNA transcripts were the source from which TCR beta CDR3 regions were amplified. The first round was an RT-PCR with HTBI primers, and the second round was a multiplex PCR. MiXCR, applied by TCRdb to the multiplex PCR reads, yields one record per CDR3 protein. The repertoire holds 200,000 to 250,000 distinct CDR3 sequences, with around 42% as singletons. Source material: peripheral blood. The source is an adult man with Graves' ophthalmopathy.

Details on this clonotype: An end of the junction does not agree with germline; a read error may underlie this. CDR3 protein: CASSSGLAGGLSLYEQYF. CDR3 bases: TGTGCTAGCAGCTCGGGACTAGCGGGGGGGCTCAGCCTGTACGAGCAGTACTTC. The chain links TRBV7-7 to TRBJ2-7, with 16 bases identical to TRBD2. CDR1 is SSHAT and CDR2 is FNYEAQ in the germline V gene (reference sequence). The CDR3 contains 18 residues.

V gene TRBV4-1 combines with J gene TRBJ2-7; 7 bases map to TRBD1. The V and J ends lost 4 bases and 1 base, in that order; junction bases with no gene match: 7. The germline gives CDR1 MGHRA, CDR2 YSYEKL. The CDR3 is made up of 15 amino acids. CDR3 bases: TGCGCCAGCAGCCGAGACAGGGCGAAGTCCTACGAGCAGTACTTC. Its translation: CASSRDRAKSYEQYF.

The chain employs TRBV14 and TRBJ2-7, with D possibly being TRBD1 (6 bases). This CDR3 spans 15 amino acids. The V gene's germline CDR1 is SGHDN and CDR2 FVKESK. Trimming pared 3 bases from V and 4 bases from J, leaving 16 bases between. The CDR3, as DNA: TGTGCCAGCAGCCATGCGAATGGGGGCCCGTACGAGCAGTACTTC. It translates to CASSHANGGPYEQYF.

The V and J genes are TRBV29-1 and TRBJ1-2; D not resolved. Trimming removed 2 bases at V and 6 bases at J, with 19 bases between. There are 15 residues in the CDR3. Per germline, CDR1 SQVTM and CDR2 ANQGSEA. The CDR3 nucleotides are TGCAGCGTTGAACCAGTTAGACCGGGAGGCCATGGCTACACCTTC. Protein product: CSVEPVRPGGHGYTF.

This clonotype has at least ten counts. This chain's CDR3 is CSVMGGISYEQYF. The CDR3 DNA follows: TGCAGCGTCATGGGTGGAATCTCCTACGAGCAGTACTTC. The chain uses TRBV29-1 and TRBJ2-7, with D unresolved. Trimming removed 6 bases from V and 0 bases from J, with 12 bases in between. The length of the CDR3 is 13 residues. The germline CDR1 and CDR2 sequences are SQVTM and ANQGSEA.

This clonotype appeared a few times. CDR3 DNA: TGTGCCAGCAGTTATGCCGGGTCCAACCTAGGGGAGACCCAGTACTTC. Its protein is CASSYAGSNLGETQYF. V is TRBV6-5 and J is TRBJ2-5, with D uncertain. V lost 3 bases, J lost 5 bases, and 19 bases lay in between. This CDR3 is 16 amino acids long. The germline V gene has CDR1 MNHEY and CDR2 SVGAGI.

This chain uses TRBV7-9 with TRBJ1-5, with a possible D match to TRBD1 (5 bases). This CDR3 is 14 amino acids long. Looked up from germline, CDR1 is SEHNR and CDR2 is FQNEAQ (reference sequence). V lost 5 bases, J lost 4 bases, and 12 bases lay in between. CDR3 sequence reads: CASSRSTENQPQHF. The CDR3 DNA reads TGTGCCAGCAGCCGGTCGACAGAGAATCAGCCCCAGCATTTT.